These T cell receptor beta chains were read from a single sample in a study of cytomegalovirus exposure and HLA in healthy donors. This table comes from immunoSEQ multiplex PCR, and its TCRdb copy is limited to in-frame clones, with some not included. This table holds more than 95,000 clones, roughly nine tenths found once. The sample comprised PBMCs. The receptors stem from a woman between 18 and 30 years old in good health and CMV-seronegative. Both conserved end residues are part of each CDR3. The order of the fields is V gene, clone size, D gene, J gene, CDR3 protein, CDR3 DNA. The D gene is left open where the match is weak. Expanded clones are given a class, and other clones once, few, many or no size at all.

>TRBV7-2|.|TRBD2|TRBJ2-7
CASSLPETSGSWHEQYF
TGTGCCAGCAGCTTACCAGAGACTAGCGGGAGCTGGCACGAGCAGTACTTC
>TRBV13|.|TRBD2|TRBJ2-3
CASSLVSAGDLNTQYF
TGTGCCAGCAGCTTAGTGTCAGCGGGGGATCTAAATACGCAGTATTTT
>TRBV2|.|.|TRBJ1-5
CASSQGWAQPQHF
TGTGCCAGCAGCCAGGGTTGGGCTCAGCCCCAGCATTTT
>TRBV7-2|once|TRBD2|TRBJ2-7
CASSLDSSGMTYEQYF
TGTGCCAGCAGCTTAGATAGTAGCGGGATGACCTACGAGCAGTACTTC
>TRBV9|.|.|TRBJ2-3
CASSVVGDLADTQYF
TGTGCCAGCAGCGTAGTAGGGGACTTAGCAGATACGCAGTATTTT
>TRBV27|.|TRBD2|TRBJ2-1
CASSTSGGLYNEQFF
TGTGCCAGCAGTACTAGCGGGGGACTTTACAATGAGCAGTTCTTC
>TRBV5-8|once|.|TRBJ2-3
CASSSGRGIADTQYF
TGTGCCAGCAGCTCAGGGAGGGGGATTGCCGATACGCAGTATTTT
>TRBV10-2|few|.|TRBJ1-5
CASGRDNQPQHF
TGCGCCAGTGGACGGGACAATCAGCCCCAGCATTTT
>TRBV28|.|.|TRBJ2-7
CASSFAVRMEQYF
TGTGCCAGCAGTTTTGCGGTCAGAATGGAGCAGTACTTC
>TRBV7-2|.|.|TRBJ1-5
CASSLWAENQPQHF
TGTGCCAGCAGCTTATGGGCAGAGAATCAGCCCCAGCATTTT
>TRBV21-1|.|.|TRBJ2-7
CASSKGGEEQYF
TGTGCCAGCAGCAAGGGGGGTGAGGAGCAGTACTTC
>TRBV4-1|.|TRBD2|TRBJ2-1
CASSQDARLAGVQGEFF
TGCGCCAGCAGCCAAGATGCGAGGCTAGCGGGAGTGCAGGGGGAGTTCTTC
>TRBV30|.|.|TRBJ1-2
CAWSVRGGFLNNYGYTF
TGTGCCTGGAGTGTACGGGGAGGTTTCTTAAATAACTATGGCTACACCTTC
>TRBV4-3|few|TRBD2|TRBJ2-3
CASSHETSGSDTQYF
TGCGCCAGCAGCCATGAGACTAGCGGATCAGATACGCAGTATTTT
>TRBV7-9|.|TRBD1|TRBJ1-4
CASSGQGGFEKLFF
TGTGCCAGCAGCGGACAGGGGGGATTTGAAAAACTGTTTTTT
>TRBV5-1|.|TRBD2|TRBJ2-7
CASSPDSGGSNYEQYF
TGCGCCAGCAGTCCGGATAGCGGGGGAAGTAACTACGAGCAGTACTTC
>TRBV20-1|.|.|TRBJ2-5
CSARRRETQYF
TGCAGTGCTCGCCGGCGGGAGACCCAGTACTTC
>TRBV4-2|.|.|TRBJ2-1
CASSQEEVAVSYNEQFF
TGTGCCAGCAGCCAAGAGGAAGTAGCGGTCTCCTACAATGAGCAGTTCTTC
>TRBV10-3|.|.|TRBJ2-7
CAISESRVAYEQYF
TGTGCCATCAGTGAGTCGAGAGTAGCCTACGAGCAGTACTTC
>TRBV5-1|.|.|TRBJ1-6
CASSLGQGMQDSPLHF
TGCGCCAGCAGCTTGGGCCAGGGGATGCAGGATTCACCCCTCCACTTT
>TRBV4-1|.|.|TRBJ1-1
CASSQDGGKTTEAFF
TGCGCCAGCAGCCAAGATGGGGGCAAGACCACTGAAGCTTTCTTT
>TRBV28|once|TRBD2|TRBJ2-1
CASSTPGLAGNIYNEQFF
TGTGCCAGCAGTACCCCGGGACTAGCGGGAAATATATACAATGAGCAGTTCTTC
>TRBV7-2|.|.|TRBJ1-6
CASSLVPGRIGSPLHF
TGTGCCAGCAGCTTAGTGCCCGGGAGGATAGGTTCACCCCTCCACTTT
>TRBV18|once|TRBD1|TRBJ2-1
CASSRDLFGQGNNEQFF
TGTGCCAGCTCACGAGATCTGTTTGGACAGGGAAACAATGAGCAGTTCTTC
>TRBV29-1|.|.|TRBJ1-3
CSVDSDRTGNTIYF
TGCAGCGTTGATTCCGACAGAACTGGAAACACCATATATTTT
>TRBV4-2|.|.|TRBJ2-3
CASSSRATARGSTDTQYF
TGTGCCAGCAGCTCCCGGGCCACGGCCAGGGGTAGCACAGATACGCAGTATTTT
>TRBV6-5|.|TRBD1|TRBJ2-5
CASRLQTGSAEYF
TGTGCCAGCAGGCTACAGACAGGGTCTGCCGAGTACTTC
>TRBV4-1|.|TRBD1|TRBJ1-6
CASSQDLGGDRTSPLHF
TGCGCCAGCAGCCAAGACCTCGGTGGGGACAGGACTTCACCCCTCCACTTT
>TRBV6-5|.|TRBD1|TRBJ2-7
CASRAQGGLTSEQYF
TGTGCCAGCAGGGCACAGGGGGGACTCACCTCCGAGCAGTACTTC
>TRBV18|.|.|TRBJ2-2
CASSPDRFNTGELFF
TGTGCCAGCTCGCCGGACAGATTCAACACCGGGGAGCTGTTTTTT
>TRBV6-4|.|.|TRBJ2-2
CASSEEDSTGELFF
TGTGCCAGCAGTGAGGAGGACAGCACCGGGGAGCTGTTTTTT
>TRBV7-9|.|.|TRBJ2-5
CASSVGSETQYF
TGTGCCAGCAGCGTAGGTAGTGAGACCCAGTACTTC
>TRBV6-1|.|TRBD2|TRBJ2-7
CASASSGSNEQYF
TGTGCCAGCGCGAGTAGCGGGAGTAACGAGCAGTACTTC
>TRBV30|.|.|TRBJ2-7
CAWSPPGGEQYF
TGTGCCTGGAGTCCTCCCGGGGGCGAGCAGTACTTC
>TRBV6-4|once|TRBD1|TRBJ2-3
CASSVQGAGADTQYF
TGTGCCAGCAGTGTGCAGGGGGCGGGCGCAGATACGCAGTATTTT
>TRBV29-1|.|.|TRBJ2-5
CSVAERVEETQYF
TGCAGCGTTGCGGAGAGGGTCGAAGAGACCCAGTACTTC
>TRBV30|.|TRBD1|TRBJ2-7
CAWSPRPRQGTYEQYF
TGTGCCTGGAGCCCTCGGCCGAGACAGGGGACCTACGAGCAGTACTTC
>TRBV2|.|TRBD1|TRBJ1-1
CATKLTGLITDEAFF
TGTGCCACCAAACTGACAGGGTTGATTACAGATGAAGCTTTCTTT
>TRBV11-2|once|.|TRBJ2-7
CASSLESGGDYEQYF
TGTGCCAGCAGCTTAGAATCCGGCGGCGATTACGAGCAGTACTTC
>TRBV5-1|.|TRBD2|TRBJ2-5
CASSRGTSGGARETQYF
TGCGCCAGCAGCCGCGGGACTAGCGGGGGGGCGCGGGAGACCCAGTACTTC
>TRBV29-1|.|TRBD1|TRBJ1-4
CSVGEQGAGEKLFF
TGCAGCGTTGGAGAACAGGGGGCCGGTGAAAAACTGTTTTTT
>TRBV28|.|.|TRBJ2-3
CASSQGQRRTDTQYF
TGTGCCAGCAGTCAAGGACAGCGTCGCACAGATACGCAGTATTTT
>TRBV29-1|.|.|TRBJ2-5
CSVVQGGETQYF
TGCAGCGTTGTCCAGGGTGGGGAGACCCAGTACTTC
>TRBV7-9|.|TRBD1|TRBJ2-3
CASSLRDRANTDTQYF
TGTGCCAGCAGCCTCCGGGACAGGGCGAACACAGATACGCAGTATTTT
>TRBV9|.|.|TRBJ2-1
CASSLTGMTSNEQFF
TGTGCCAGCAGCCTCACCGGGATGACCTCGAATGAGCAGTTCTTC
>TRBV19|.|.|TRBJ1-2
CASKRASYGYTF
TGTGCCAGTAAGAGGGCCTCCTATGGCTACACCTTC
>TRBV18|.|.|TRBJ2-5
CASSPGLKETQYF
TGTGCCAGCTCACCGGGACTGAAAGAGACCCAGTACTTC
>TRBV9|.|.|TRBJ2-3
CASNGRTSTDTQYF
TGTGCCAGCAATGGTCGAACTAGCACAGATACGCAGTATTTT
>TRBV6-6|.|.|TRBJ1-2
CASRSTVTNYGYTF
TGTGCCAGCAGGTCGACAGTCACTAACTATGGCTACACCTTC
>TRBV7-2|.|TRBD2|TRBJ2-7
CASSLDLAGTYEQYF
TGTGCCAGCAGCTTAGATCTAGCGGGCACCTACGAGCAGTACTTC
>TRBV9|.|TRBD1|TRBJ1-4
CASSVGGQNEKLFF
TGTGCCAGCAGCGTAGGGGGACAGAATGAAAAACTGTTTTTT
>TRBV27|few|.|TRBJ2-7
CASSYSGTRERGLGDEQYF
TGTGCCAGCAGTTACTCGGGTACGCGGGAAAGAGGGTTGGGGGACGAGCAGTACTTC
>TRBV7-9|.|.|TRBJ2-1
CASSPQSGGTLTRNEQFF
TGTGCCAGCAGCCCGCAGAGTGGTGGGACTCTAACGAGGAATGAGCAGTTCTTC
>TRBV6-5|.|.|TRBJ1-5
CASSPQGSSQPQHF
TGTGCCAGCAGCCCCCAGGGTTCGAGCCAGCCCCAGCATTTT
>TRBV19|.|.|TRBJ2-1
CASRNTGGVVGGPYNEQFF
TGTGCCAGTAGGAATACAGGGGGAGTGGTGGGAGGGCCCTACAATGAGCAGTTCTTC